In its sample, the clone carrying this TCR beta chain was seen a few times. Its antigen is not identified. Per individual sample, total RNA of at least 5 micrograms was extracted. Germline CDR1 DFQATT, CDR2 SNEGSKA (reference sequence). The CDR3 spans 12 residues. Trimming left V 6 bases short and J 6 bases short, with 12 bases between. This sample was taken from a study of blood T cells in healthy people across ages. Study results and caveats: Roughly linearly, TCR beta diversity per million T cells fell as age increased. Researchers said unsorted PBMCs prevented a conclusive naive versus antigen-experienced comparison.

A J-beta primer mix and a sample-barcoded 5' primer were used in a second PCR of roughly 6 to 12 cycles. TCRdb re-called the 5' RACE reads with MiXCR, one entry per CDR3 protein. The data show over a million distinct CDR3 sequences, 42% seen once. This clonotype was obtained from a woman aged 18-29 years in good health. V gene TRBV20-1 combines with J gene TRBJ1-5; tentatively, D is TRBD1 (6 bases). The sequencing input was blood. CDR3 loop: CSADTGSQPQHF. The CDR3 DNA sequence: TGCAGTGCCGATACAGGGTCTCAGCCCCAGCATTTT.